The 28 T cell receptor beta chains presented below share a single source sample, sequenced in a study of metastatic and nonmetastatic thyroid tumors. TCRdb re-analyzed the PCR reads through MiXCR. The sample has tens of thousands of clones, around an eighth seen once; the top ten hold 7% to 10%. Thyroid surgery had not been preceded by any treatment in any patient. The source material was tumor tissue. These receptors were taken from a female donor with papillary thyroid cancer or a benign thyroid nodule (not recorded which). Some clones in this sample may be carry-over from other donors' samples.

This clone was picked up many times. CDR3 protein: CSVVGRGHSGANVLTF. CDR3 DNA sequence: TGCAGCGTTGTTGGCAGGGGACACTCTGGGGCCAACGTCCTGACTTTC. This rearrangement joins TRBV29-1 to TRBJ2-6, with a tentative D call TRBD1 (6 bases). The V and J ends lost 4 bases and 0 bases respectively, with 13 bases between them. The CDR3 covers 16 residues. Germline assignment: CDR1 SQVTM and CDR2 ANQGSEA.

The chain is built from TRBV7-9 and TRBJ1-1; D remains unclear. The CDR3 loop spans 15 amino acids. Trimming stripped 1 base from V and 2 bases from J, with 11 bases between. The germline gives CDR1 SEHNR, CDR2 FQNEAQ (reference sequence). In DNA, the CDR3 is TGTGCCAGCAGCTTAGTGCGTGTCTTAAACACTGAAGCTTTCTTT. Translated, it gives CASSLVRVLNTEAFF.

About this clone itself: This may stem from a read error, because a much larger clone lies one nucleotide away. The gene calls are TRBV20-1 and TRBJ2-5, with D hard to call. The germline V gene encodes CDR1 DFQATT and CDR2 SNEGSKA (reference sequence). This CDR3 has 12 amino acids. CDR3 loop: CSAREQQETKYF. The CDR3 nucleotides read TGCAGTGCTAGAGAACAGCAAGAGACCAAGTACTTC.

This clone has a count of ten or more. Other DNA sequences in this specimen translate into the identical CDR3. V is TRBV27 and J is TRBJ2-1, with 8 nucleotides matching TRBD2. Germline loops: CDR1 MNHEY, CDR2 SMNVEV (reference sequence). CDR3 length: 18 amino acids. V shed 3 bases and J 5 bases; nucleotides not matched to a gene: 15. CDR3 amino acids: CASSFVQTGTRPNNEQFF. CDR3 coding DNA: TGTGCCAGCAGTTTCGTTCAAACCGGGACTAGGCCTAACAATGAGCAGTTCTTC.

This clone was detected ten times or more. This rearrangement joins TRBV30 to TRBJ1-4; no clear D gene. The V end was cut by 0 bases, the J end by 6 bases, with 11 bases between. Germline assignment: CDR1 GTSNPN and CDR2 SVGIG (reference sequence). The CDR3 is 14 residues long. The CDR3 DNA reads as TGTGCCTGGAGTGTACGGGCAGTCTATGAAAAACTGTTTTTT. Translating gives CAWSVRAVYEKLFF.

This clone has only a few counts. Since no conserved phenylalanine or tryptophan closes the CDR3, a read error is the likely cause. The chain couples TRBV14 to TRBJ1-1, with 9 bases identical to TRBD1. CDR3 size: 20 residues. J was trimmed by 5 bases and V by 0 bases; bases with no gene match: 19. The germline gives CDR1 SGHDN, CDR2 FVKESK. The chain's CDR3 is CASSQEVSDRGVWLGTEAFS. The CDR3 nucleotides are TGTGCCAGCAGCCAAGAGGTCTCGGACAGGGGCGTTTGGCTAGGGACTGAAGCTTTCTCT.

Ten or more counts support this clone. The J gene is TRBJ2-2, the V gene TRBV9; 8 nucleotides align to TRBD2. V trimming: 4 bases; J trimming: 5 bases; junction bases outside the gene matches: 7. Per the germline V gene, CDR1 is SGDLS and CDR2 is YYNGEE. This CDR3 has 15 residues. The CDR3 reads CASSLAGGRTGELFF. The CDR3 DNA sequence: TGTGCCAGCAGCCTAGCGGGTGGGAGGACCGGGGAGCTGTTTTTT.

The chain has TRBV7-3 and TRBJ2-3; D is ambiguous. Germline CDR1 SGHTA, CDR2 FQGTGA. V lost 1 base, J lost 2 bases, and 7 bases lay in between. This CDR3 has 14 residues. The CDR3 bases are TGTGCCAGCAGCTTAAACATGTACACAGATACGCAGTATTTT. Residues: CASSLNMYTDTQYF.

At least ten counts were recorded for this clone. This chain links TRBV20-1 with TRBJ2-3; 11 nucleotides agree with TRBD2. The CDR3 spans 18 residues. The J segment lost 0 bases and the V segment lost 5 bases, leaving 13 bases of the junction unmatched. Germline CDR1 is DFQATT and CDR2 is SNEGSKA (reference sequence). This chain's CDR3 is CSAPSGLAGNPSTDTQYF. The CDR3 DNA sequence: TGCAGTGCTCCGAGCGGACTAGCGGGCAACCCTAGCACAGATACGCAGTATTTT.

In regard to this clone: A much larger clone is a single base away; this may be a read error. In DNA, the CDR3 is TGTGCCAGCAGCTTGGCGCTGGGAGGCACCGGGGAGATGTTTTTT. Translation gives CASSLALGGTGEMFF. V is TRBV5-5 and J is TRBJ2-2, with D maybe TRBD2 (6 bases). Looked up from germline, CDR1 is SGHKS and CDR2 is YYEKEE (reference sequence). This CDR3 has 15 residues. Full variable domain (outside the CDR3, taken from reference TRBV5-5 and TRBJ2-2): DAGVTQSPTHLIKTRGQQVTLRCSPISGHKSVSWYQQVLGQGPQFIFQYYEKEERGRGNFPDRFSARQFPNYSSELNVNALLLGDSALYLCASSLALGGTGEMFFGEGSRLTVL.

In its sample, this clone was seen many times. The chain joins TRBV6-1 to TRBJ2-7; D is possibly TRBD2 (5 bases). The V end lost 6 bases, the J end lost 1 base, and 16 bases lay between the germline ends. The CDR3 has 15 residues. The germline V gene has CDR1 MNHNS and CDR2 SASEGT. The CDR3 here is CASSRTASNSYEQYF. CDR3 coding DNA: TGTGCCAGCAGCAGGACTGCTAGCAATTCCTACGAGCAGTACTTC.

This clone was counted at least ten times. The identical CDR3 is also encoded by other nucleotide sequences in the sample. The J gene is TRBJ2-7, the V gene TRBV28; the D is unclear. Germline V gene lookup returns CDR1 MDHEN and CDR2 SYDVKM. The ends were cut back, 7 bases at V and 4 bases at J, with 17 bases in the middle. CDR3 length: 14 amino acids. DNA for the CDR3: TGTGCCAGCAACGATATCCCTTCCTATTACGAGCAGTACTTC. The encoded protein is CASNDIPSYYEQYF.

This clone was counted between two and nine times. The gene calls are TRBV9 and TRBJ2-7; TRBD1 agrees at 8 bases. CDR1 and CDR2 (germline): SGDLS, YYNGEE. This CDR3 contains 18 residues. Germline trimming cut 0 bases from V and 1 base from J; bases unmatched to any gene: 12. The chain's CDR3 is CASSVATGMGTGSYEQYF. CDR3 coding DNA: TGTGCCAGCAGCGTAGCTACGGGTATGGGGACAGGATCCTACGAGCAGTACTTC. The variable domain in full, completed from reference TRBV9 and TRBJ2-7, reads DSGVTQTPKHLITATGQRVTLRCSPRSGDLSVYWYQQSLDQGLQFLIQYYNGEERAKGNILERFSAQQFPDLHSELNLSSLELGDSALYFCASSVATGMGTGSYEQYFGPGTRLTVT.

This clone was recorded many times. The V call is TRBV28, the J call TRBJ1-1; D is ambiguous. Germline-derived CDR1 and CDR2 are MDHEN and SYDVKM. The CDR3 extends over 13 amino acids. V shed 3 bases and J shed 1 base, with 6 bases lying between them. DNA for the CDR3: TGTGCCAGCAGTTTGGCGGGGAACACTGAAGCTTTCTTT. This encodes CASSLAGNTEAFF.

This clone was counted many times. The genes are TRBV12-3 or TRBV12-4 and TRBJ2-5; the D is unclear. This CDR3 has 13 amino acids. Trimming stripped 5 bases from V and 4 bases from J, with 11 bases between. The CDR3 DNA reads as TGTGCCAGCAGTCAGCATGCGGTAGAGACCCAGTACTTC. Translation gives CASSQHAVETQYF.

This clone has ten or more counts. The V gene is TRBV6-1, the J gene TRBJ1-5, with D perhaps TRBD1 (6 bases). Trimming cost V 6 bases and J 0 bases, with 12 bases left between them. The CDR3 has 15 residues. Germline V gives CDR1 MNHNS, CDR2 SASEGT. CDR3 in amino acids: CASRTDRYSNQPQHF. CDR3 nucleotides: TGTGCCAGCAGGACCGACAGGTATAGCAATCAGCCCCAGCATTTT.

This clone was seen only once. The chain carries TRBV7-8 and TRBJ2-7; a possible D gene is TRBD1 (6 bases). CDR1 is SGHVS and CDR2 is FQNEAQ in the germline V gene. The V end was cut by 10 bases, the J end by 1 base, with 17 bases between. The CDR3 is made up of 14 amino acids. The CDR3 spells CATVIGQLSYEQYF. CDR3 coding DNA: TGTGCCACCGTAATCGGACAGTTATCCTACGAGCAGTACTTC.

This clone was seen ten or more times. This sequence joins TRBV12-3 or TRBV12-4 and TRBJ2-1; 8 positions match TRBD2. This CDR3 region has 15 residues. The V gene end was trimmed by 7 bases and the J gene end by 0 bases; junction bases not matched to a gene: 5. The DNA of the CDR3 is TGTGCCAGCATCTCTACTAGCGGCTCCTACAATGAGCAGTTCTTC. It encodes CASISTSGSYNEQFF.

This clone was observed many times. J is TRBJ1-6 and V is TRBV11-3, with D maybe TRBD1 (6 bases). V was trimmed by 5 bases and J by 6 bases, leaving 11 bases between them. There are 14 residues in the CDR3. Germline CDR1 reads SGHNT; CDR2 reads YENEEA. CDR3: CASSQTGFNSPLHF. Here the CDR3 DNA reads TGTGCCAGCAGCCAAACAGGGTTTAATTCACCCCTCCACTTT. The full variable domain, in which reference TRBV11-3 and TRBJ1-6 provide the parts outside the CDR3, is EAGVVQSPRYKIIEKKQPVAFWCNPISGHNTLYWYLQNLGQGPELLIRYENEEAVDDSQLPKDRFSAERLKGVDSTLKIQPAELGDSAVYLCASSQTGFNSPLHFGNGTRLTVT.

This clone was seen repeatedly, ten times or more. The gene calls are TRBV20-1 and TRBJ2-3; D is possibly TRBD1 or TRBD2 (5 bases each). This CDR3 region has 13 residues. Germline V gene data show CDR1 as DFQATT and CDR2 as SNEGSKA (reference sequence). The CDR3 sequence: CRLAGIGADTQYF. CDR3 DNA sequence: TGCAGGCTCGCCGGGATAGGGGCAGATACGCAGTATTTT.

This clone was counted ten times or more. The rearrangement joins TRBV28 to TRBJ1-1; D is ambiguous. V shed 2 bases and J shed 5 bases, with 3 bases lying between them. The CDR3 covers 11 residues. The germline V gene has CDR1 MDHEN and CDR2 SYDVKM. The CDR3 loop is CASSLLTEAFF. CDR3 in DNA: TGTGCCAGCAGTTTACTAACTGAAGCTTTCTTT.

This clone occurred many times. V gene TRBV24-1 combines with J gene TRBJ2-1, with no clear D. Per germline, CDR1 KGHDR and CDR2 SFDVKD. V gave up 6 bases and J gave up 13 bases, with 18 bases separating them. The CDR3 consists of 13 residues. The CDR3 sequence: CATSRALSTGQFF. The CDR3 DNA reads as TGTGCCACCAGTCGGGCCCTCTCTACGGGCCAGTTCTTC.

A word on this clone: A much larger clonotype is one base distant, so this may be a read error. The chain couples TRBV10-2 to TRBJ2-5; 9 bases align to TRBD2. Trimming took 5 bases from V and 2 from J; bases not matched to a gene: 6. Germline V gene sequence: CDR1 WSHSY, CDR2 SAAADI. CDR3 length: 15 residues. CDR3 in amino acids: CASSLGGRVQETQYF. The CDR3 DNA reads TGCGCCAGCAGTTTGGGCGGGAGGGTTCAAGAGACCCAGTACTTC.

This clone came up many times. CDR3 bases: TGCGCCAGCAGCCAAGAGGGCCCGACAGGACCCATGAACACTGAAGCTTTCTTT. Translation: CASSQEGPTGPMNTEAFF. The chain has TRBV4-1 and TRBJ1-1, with a tentative D call TRBD1 (6 bases). From germline, CDR1 is MGHRA and CDR2 YSYEKL. This CDR3 is built from 18 residues. With 0 bases removed from V and 0 bases from J, the gap between germline ends came to 17 bases.

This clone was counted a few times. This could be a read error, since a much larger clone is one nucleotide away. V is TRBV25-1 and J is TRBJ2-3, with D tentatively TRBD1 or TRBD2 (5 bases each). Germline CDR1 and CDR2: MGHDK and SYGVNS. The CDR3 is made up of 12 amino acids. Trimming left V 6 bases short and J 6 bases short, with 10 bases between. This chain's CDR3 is CASRGDGDTQYF. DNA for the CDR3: TGTGCCAGCAGGGGGGACGGGGATACGCAGTATTTT. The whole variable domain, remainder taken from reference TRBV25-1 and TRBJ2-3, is EADIYQTPRYLVIGTGKKITLECSQTMGHDKMYWYQQDPGMELHLIHYSYGVNSTEKGDLSSESTVSRIRTEHFPLTLESARPSHTSQYLCASRGDGDTQYFGPGTRLTVL.

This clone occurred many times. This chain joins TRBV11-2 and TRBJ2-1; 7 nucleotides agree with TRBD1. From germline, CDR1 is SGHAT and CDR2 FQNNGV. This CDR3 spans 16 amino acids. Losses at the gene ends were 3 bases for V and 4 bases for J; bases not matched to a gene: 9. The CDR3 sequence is CASSFRPNRGYNEQFF. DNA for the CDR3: TGTGCCAGCAGCTTTCGCCCGAACAGGGGATACAATGAGCAGTTCTTC.

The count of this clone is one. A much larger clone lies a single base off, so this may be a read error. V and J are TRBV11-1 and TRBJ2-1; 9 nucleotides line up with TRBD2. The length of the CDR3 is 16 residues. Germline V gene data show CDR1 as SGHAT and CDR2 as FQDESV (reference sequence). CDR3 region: CAISPMTSGSYNEQFF. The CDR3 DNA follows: TGTGCCATCAGCCCGATGACTAGCGGCTCCTACAATGAGCAGTTCTTC.

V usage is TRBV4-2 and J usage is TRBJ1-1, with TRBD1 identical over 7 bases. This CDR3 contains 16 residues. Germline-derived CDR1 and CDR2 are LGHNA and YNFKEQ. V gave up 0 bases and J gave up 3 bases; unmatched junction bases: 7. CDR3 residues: CASSQDWRQGDTEAFF. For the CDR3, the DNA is TGTGCCAGCAGCCAAGATTGGAGGCAGGGGGACACTGAAGCTTTCTTT.